These 11 T cell receptor beta chains were sequenced from one sample in a study of cytomegalovirus exposure and HLA in healthy donors. PCR amplification relied on 60 Vbeta primers (plus 13 Jbeta primers). Assay: immunoSEQ multiplex PCR; the TCRdb copy retains only in-frame clones and omits some. The table records roughly 150,000 clones, roughly 79% of them present only once. The sample was PBMCs. The source is a middle-aged woman in good health and CMV-seronegative.

This clone was seen a handful of times. The CDR3 coding sequence is TGTGCCAGTAGTCCCCCGGTTGCGAACACCGGGGAGCTGTTTTTT. It translates to CASSPPVANTGELFF. The chain has TRBV19 and TRBJ2-2, with unresolved D. Germline assignment: CDR1 LNHDA and CDR2 SQIVND (reference sequence). This CDR3 has 15 residues. Trimming removed 5 bases at V and 0 bases at J, with 10 bases between.

The chain joins TRBV29-1 to TRBJ2-3; no reliable D call. The germline gives CDR1 SQVTM, CDR2 ANQGSEA. Trimming removed 5 bases at V and 2 bases at J, with 11 bases between. CDR3 length: 13 residues. The CDR3 loop reads CSVLRQSTDTQYF. CDR3 nucleotide sequence: TGCAGCGTTTTGAGGCAATCCACAGATACGCAGTATTTT.

J is TRBJ1-1 and V is TRBV11-3; D perhaps matches TRBD1 (5 bases). The CDR3 extends over 13 amino acids. Germline-derived CDR1 and CDR2 are SGHNT and YENEEA. The germline V and J ends were trimmed by 5 bases and 10 bases, with 17 bases remaining between them. Here the CDR3 reads CASSQTLRRGAFF. The CDR3 DNA reads TGTGCCAGCAGCCAGACTCTCAGGAGGGGAGCTTTCTTT.

Here the CDR3 DNA reads TGTGCCAGCAGTTACTCGAGGGCTACGAACACTGAAGCTTTCTTT. This codes for CASSYSRATNTEAFF. The chain employs TRBV6-5 and TRBJ1-1; no clear D gene. V gave up 0 bases and J gave up 1 base, with 9 bases separating them. Per germline, CDR1 MNHEY and CDR2 SVGAGI. The CDR3 is 15 residues long.

This chain joins TRBV6-5 and TRBJ1-2, with D uncertain. Germline V gives CDR1 MNHEY, CDR2 SVGAGI. The CDR3 consists of 13 residues. The V and J ends lost 7 bases and 4 bases respectively, with 13 bases between them. CDR3 protein: CASTADRSYGYTF. The CDR3 DNA follows: TGTGCCAGCACGGCGGATCGCTCCTATGGCTACACCTTC.

V usage is TRBV7-9 and J usage is TRBJ1-4; 10 bases fit TRBD1. The ends lost 5 bases at V and 8 bases at J; junction bases unmatched: 8. CDR1 is SEHNR and CDR2 is FQNEAQ in the germline V gene (reference sequence). The CDR3 is 15 residues long. CDR3 amino acids: CASSPGDRGSEKLFF. The DNA for the CDR3 is TGTGCCAGCAGCCCCGGGGACAGGGGCTCCGAAAAACTGTTTTTT. The full variable domain, in which reference TRBV7-9 and TRBJ1-4 provide the parts outside the CDR3, is DTGVSQNPRHKITKRGQNVTFRCDPISEHNRLYWYRQTLGQGPEFLTYFQNEAQLEKSRLLSDRFSAERPKGSFSTLEIQRTEQGDSAMYLCASSPGDRGSEKLFFGSGTQLSVL.

The genes are TRBV9 and TRBJ2-1; 7 nucleotides align to TRBD1. Germline assignment: CDR1 SGDLS and CDR2 YYNGEE. CDR3 length: 15 residues. Trimming took 4 bases from V and 6 from J; bases not matched to a gene: 10. The CDR3 nucleotides are TGTGCCAGCAGCCCTGACACAGGGGAGTTCAATGAGCAGTTCTTC. It specifies CASSPDTGEFNEQFF.

This clone was counted once. This chain joins TRBV6-5 and TRBJ1-2, with D perhaps matching TRBD1 (5 bases). Germline V gene sequence: CDR1 MNHEY, CDR2 SVGAGI. V dropped 0 bases and J dropped 4 bases, with 12 bases sitting between them. The CDR3 contains 15 residues. Written as DNA, the CDR3 is TGTGCCAGCAGTTACTCGAGTACAGGAGTCTATGGCTACACCTTC. Amino acid sequence: CASSYSSTGVYGYTF.

The rearrangement joins TRBV6-5 to TRBJ2-5; the match to TRBD1 covers 10 bases. This CDR3 spans 15 amino acids. After removal of 2 bases from V and 6 bases from J, the junction contained 6 bases not matched to a gene. In germline, CDR1 is MNHEY, CDR2 SVGAGI. The CDR3 bases are TGTGCCAGCAGTTACAAGACAGGGGGCCTAAAGACCCAGTACTTC. This codes for CASSYKTGGLKTQYF.

The gene calls are TRBV9 and TRBJ2-2, with D possibly TRBD2 on 5 matching bases. This CDR3 has 14 amino acids. V was clipped by 3 bases and J by 4 bases, with 10 bases between them. Per germline, CDR1 SGDLS and CDR2 YYNGEE. CDR3 amino acids: CASSGGDATGELFF. The CDR3 DNA sequence: TGTGCCAGCAGCGGGGGAGACGCCACCGGGGAGCTGTTTTTT.

CDR3 sequence: CASSPRSDTQYF. The CDR3 nucleotides are TGTGCCAGCAGCCCGCGTTCGGATACGCAGTATTTT. The chain recombines TRBV7-3 with TRBJ2-3; no firm D call. V dropped 5 bases and J dropped 6 bases, with 9 bases sitting between them. The CDR3 has 12 residues. The germline V gene encodes CDR1 SGHTA and CDR2 FQGTGA.